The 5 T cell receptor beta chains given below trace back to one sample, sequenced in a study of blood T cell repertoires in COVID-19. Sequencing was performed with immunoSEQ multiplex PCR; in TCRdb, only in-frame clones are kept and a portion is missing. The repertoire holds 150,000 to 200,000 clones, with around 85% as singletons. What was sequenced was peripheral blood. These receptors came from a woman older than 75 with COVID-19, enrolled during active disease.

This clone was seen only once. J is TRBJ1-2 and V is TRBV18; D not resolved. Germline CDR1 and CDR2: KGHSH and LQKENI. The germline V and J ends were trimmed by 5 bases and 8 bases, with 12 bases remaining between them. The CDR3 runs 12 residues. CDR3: CASSTREGGYTF. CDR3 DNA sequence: TGTGCCAGCTCAACGAGGGAAGGCGGCTACACCTTC.

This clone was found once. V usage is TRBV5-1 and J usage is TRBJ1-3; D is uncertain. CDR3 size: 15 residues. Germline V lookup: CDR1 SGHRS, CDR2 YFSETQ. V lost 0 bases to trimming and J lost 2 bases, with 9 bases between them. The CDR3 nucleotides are TGCGCCAGCAGCTTGGGCCGACAAACTGGAAACACCATATATTTT. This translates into CASSLGRQTGNTIYF.

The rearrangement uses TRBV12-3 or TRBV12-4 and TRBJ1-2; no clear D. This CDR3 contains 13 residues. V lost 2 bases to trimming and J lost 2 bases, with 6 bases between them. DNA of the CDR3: TGTGCCAGCAGTTTAAGCAGGAACTATGGCTACACCTTC. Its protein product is CASSLSRNYGYTF.

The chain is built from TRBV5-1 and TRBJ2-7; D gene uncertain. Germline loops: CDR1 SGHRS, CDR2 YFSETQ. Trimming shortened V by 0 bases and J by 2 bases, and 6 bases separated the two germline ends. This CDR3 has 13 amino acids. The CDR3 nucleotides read TGCGCCAGCAGCTTGGACGCGACCTACGAGCAGTACTTC. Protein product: CASSLDATYEQYF. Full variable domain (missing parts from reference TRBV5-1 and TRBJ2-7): KAGVTQTPRYLIKTRGQQVTLSCSPISGHRSVSWYQQTPGQGLQFLFEYFSETQRNKGNFPGRFSGRQFSNSRSEMNVSTLELGDSALYLCASSLDATYEQYFGPGTRLTVT.

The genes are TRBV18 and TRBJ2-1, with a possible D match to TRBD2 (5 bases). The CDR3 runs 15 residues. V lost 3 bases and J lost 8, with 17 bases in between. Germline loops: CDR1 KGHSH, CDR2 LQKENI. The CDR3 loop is CASSPLVARDDEQFF. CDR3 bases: TGTGCCAGCTCACCGCTGGTAGCCCGGGATGATGAGCAGTTCTTC. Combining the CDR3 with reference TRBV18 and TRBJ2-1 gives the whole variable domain NAGVMQNPRHLVRRRGQEARLRCSPMKGHSHVYWYRQLPEEGLKFMVYLQKENIIDESGMPKERFSAEFPKEGPSILRIQQVVRGDSAAYFCASSPLVARDDEQFFGPGTRLTVL.